A single sample gave rise to the 22 T cell receptor beta chains below, sequenced in a study of blood T cell repertoires in COVID-19. Sequencing used immunoSEQ multiplex PCR; TCRdb keeps in-frame clones, though not all of them. The sample consists of some 300,000 clones, around 90% of them appearing once. The specimen sequenced was peripheral blood. The source of these receptors is a woman aged 40-49 years with COVID-19, enrolled during active disease.

V gene TRBV13 combines with J gene TRBJ1-1; D call uncertain. The CDR3 has 14 residues. V was cut by 2 bases and J by 7 bases, with 14 bases left in between. CDR1 and CDR2 (germline): PRHDT, FYEKMQ (reference sequence). The CDR3 reads CASSLRGLPYEAFF. In nucleotides, the CDR3 is TGTGCCAGCAGCTTAAGAGGGTTACCTTATGAAGCTTTCTTT.

The chain uses TRBV7-2 and TRBJ2-3; 14 bases match TRBD2. Germline trimming cut 3 bases from V and 10 bases from J; bases unmatched to any gene: 6. CDR3 size: 15 residues. Germline assignment: CDR1 SGHTA and CDR2 FQGNSA. Written as DNA, the CDR3 is TGTGCCAGCAGCTTCCCGACTAGCGGGGGGGTGCCGCAGTATTTT. Translating it yields CASSFPTSGGVPQYF.

The CDR3 reads CASSLDGRGVSYEQYF. CDR3 DNA sequence: TGCGCCAGCAGCTTGGACGGCAGGGGGGTCTCCTACGAGCAGTACTTC. The V gene is TRBV5-1, the J gene TRBJ2-7; perhaps TRBD1 as D (7 bases). Trimming left V 0 bases short and J 0 bases short, with 13 bases between. Germline-derived CDR1 and CDR2 are SGHRS and YFSETQ. The CDR3 consists of 16 residues. Based on the CDR3 plus reference TRBV5-1 and TRBJ2-7, the full variable domain is KAGVTQTPRYLIKTRGQQVTLSCSPISGHRSVSWYQQTPGQGLQFLFEYFSETQRNKGNFPGRFSGRQFSNSRSEMNVSTLELGDSALYLCASSLDGRGVSYEQYFGPGTRLTVT.

The genes are TRBV2 and TRBJ1-6, with 9 bases matching TRBD1. Per the germline V gene, CDR1 is SNHLY and CDR2 is FYNNEI. With 7 bases clipped from V and 8 bases from J, the junction kept 6 bases outside the gene matches. The CDR3 loop spans 14 amino acids. The CDR3 loop reads CASNGQGRDSPLHF. The CDR3 region has the DNA TGTGCCAGCAACGGACAGGGGAGAGATTCACCCCTCCACTTT.

This sequence joins TRBV11-2 and TRBJ1-3; D not resolved. The CDR3 extends over 15 amino acids. V gave up 1 base and J gave up 0 bases, with 7 bases separating them. The germline CDR1 and CDR2 sequences are SGHAT and FQNNGV. This CDR3 is CASSLVDYSGNTIYF. CDR3 DNA sequence: TGTGCCAGCAGCTTAGTAGACTACTCTGGAAACACCATATATTTT. The variable domain in full, with the rest retrieved from reference TRBV11-2 and TRBJ1-3, is EAGVAQSPRYKIIEKRQSVAFWCNPISGHATLYWYQQILGQGPKLLIQFQNNGVVDDSQLPKDRFSAERLKGVDSTLKIQPAKLEDSAVYLCASSLVDYSGNTIYFGEGSWLTVV.

The chain joins TRBV27 to TRBJ2-4; D is possibly TRBD2 (6 bases). Germline V lookup: CDR1 MNHEY, CDR2 SMNVEV (reference sequence). There are 14 residues in the CDR3. The V end lost 4 bases, the J end lost 6 bases, and 13 bases lay between the germline ends. In DNA form, the CDR3 reads TGTGCCAGCAGTTCATCTAGGAGGGGAAACATTCAGTACTTC. It translates to CASSSSRRGNIQYF.

This clone appeared a single time. The rearrangement uses TRBV18 and TRBJ1-2; 11 bases map to TRBD1. CDR1 KGHSH and CDR2 LQKENI come from the germline V gene. V gave up 2 bases and J gave up 2 bases; unmatched junction bases: 10. The CDR3 consists of 18 residues. The CDR3 region has the DNA TGTGCCAGCTCACCATCTGGACAGGGGGCGCCGGTAAACTATGGCTACACCTTC. This sequence encodes CASSPSGQGAPVNYGYTF. Supplemented by reference TRBV18 and TRBJ1-2, the full variable domain reads NAGVMQNPRHLVRRRGQEARLRCSPMKGHSHVYWYRQLPEEGLKFMVYLQKENIIDESGMPKERFSAEFPKEGPSILRIQQVVRGDSAAYFCASSPSGQGAPVNYGYTFGSGTRLTVV.

The V and J genes are TRBV5-1 and TRBJ2-5; TRBD1 aligns across 9 bases. The trim removed 4 bases at V and 5 bases at J, leaving 6 bases unmatched. In germline, CDR1 is SGHRS, CDR2 YFSETQ. The CDR3 covers 14 residues. The DNA of the CDR3 is TGCGCCAGCAGCACCACAGGGGGCGAGGAGACCCAGTACTTC. Translation: CASSTTGGEETQYF.

V and J are TRBV30 and TRBJ1-6; maybe TRBD1 (5 bases). CDR1 is GTSNPN and CDR2 is SVGIG in the germline V gene (reference sequence). This CDR3 has 15 amino acids. With 3 bases removed from V and 8 bases from J, the gap between germline ends came to 17 bases. This chain's CDR3 is CAWRGDVNRDSPLHF. Written as DNA, the CDR3 is TGTGCCTGGAGAGGGGATGTAAACCGAGATTCACCCCTCCACTTT.

V is TRBV27 and J is TRBJ1-3; 9 nucleotides line up with TRBD1. The V gene's germline CDR1 is MNHEY and CDR2 SMNVEV (reference sequence). The CDR3 is made up of 14 amino acids. V gave up 6 bases and J gave up 4 bases; unmatched junction bases: 4. The CDR3 protein is CASRLQGAGNTIYF. The CDR3, as DNA: TGTGCCAGCAGGCTACAGGGGGCCGGAAACACCATATATTTT.

This rearrangement joins TRBV7-9 to TRBJ1-4; D is possibly TRBD1 (6 bases). Germline CDR1 SEHNR, CDR2 FQNEAQ (reference sequence). There are 17 residues in the CDR3. V was pared by 3 bases and J by 0 bases, with 14 bases between. This chain's CDR3 is CASSFPRGTTTNEKLFF. The CDR3 region has the DNA TGTGCCAGCAGCTTTCCAAGGGGGACAACAACTAATGAAAAACTGTTTTTT. The full variable domain, completed using reference TRBV7-9 and TRBJ1-4, is DTGVSQNPRHKITKRGQNVTFRCDPISEHNRLYWYRQTLGQGPEFLTYFQNEAQLEKSRLLSDRFSAERPKGSFSTLEIQRTEQGDSAMYLCASSFPRGTTTNEKLFFGSGTQLSVL.

In its sample, this clone was seen once. The chain joins TRBV6-2 or TRBV6-3 to TRBJ1-6, with 9 bases identical to TRBD1. V was clipped by 1 base and J by 6 bases; unmatched bases: 10. This CDR3 spans 18 amino acids. Per the germline V gene, CDR1 is MNHEY and CDR2 is SVGEGT. The CDR3 region is CASSYYFATGQGNSPLHF. CDR3 coding DNA: TGTGCCAGCAGTTACTATTTCGCCACGGGACAGGGTAATTCACCCCTCCACTTT.

This chain uses TRBV6-2 or TRBV6-3 with TRBJ2-5, with D hard to call. The CDR3 totals 14 residues. Trimming removed 7 bases at V and 5 bases at J, with 17 bases between. Germline lookup yields CDR1 MNHEY and CDR2 SVGEGT. The CDR3 sequence is CASTPGPFSETQYF. CDR3 nucleotides: TGTGCCAGCACCCCGGGCCCTTTCTCGGAGACCCAGTACTTC.

The CDR3 region has the DNA TGTGCCAGCAGTACACCGGGACAATACAATGAGCAGTTCTTC. Its translation is CASSTPGQYNEQFF. This chain uses TRBV28 with TRBJ2-1, with D possibly being TRBD1 (6 bases). The CDR3 has 14 amino acids. Between the trimmed V and J ends, which lost 5 bases and 4 bases, there was a span of 12 bases. Germline values: CDR1 MDHEN, CDR2 SYDVKM.

The chain uses TRBV5-4 and TRBJ2-1, with 8 bases fitting TRBD1. Germline CDR1 and CDR2: SGHNT and YYREEE (reference sequence). V lost 0 bases, J lost 8 bases, and 13 bases stayed unmatched. This CDR3 is 17 amino acids long. CDR3 region: CASSLASWTGYRDEQFF. In nucleotides, the CDR3 is TGTGCCAGCAGCTTGGCCAGTTGGACAGGGTATAGGGATGAGCAGTTCTTC.

The rearrangement links TRBV6-6 to TRBJ2-3; 8 positions agree with TRBD2. Germline trimming cut 8 bases from V and 3 bases from J; bases unmatched to any gene: 4. Per the germline V gene, CDR1 is MNHNY and CDR2 is SVGAGI (reference sequence). This CDR3 is 13 amino acids long. The CDR3 loop is CASLLAGTDTQYF. DNA for the CDR3: TGTGCCAGCCTCTTAGCGGGGACAGATACGCAGTATTTT.

The chain couples TRBV11-2 to TRBJ1-2; D is uncertain. Germline V CDR1 and CDR2: SGHAT, FQNNGV. The CDR3 totals 14 residues. Trimming took 2 bases from V and 4 from J, leaving 11 bases between them. In DNA, the CDR3 is TGTGCCAGCAGCTTATACGGTCCAGGCTATGGCTACACCTTC. As protein: CASSLYGPGYGYTF. Using reference TRBV11-2 and TRBJ1-2 for the parts outside the CDR3, the full variable domain is EAGVAQSPRYKIIEKRQSVAFWCNPISGHATLYWYQQILGQGPKLLIQFQNNGVVDDSQLPKDRFSAERLKGVDSTLKIQPAKLEDSAVYLCASSLYGPGYGYTFGSGTRLTVV.

This sequence joins TRBV5-1 and TRBJ1-2; TRBD1 is a possible D gene (5 bases). V was shortened by 5 bases and J by 0 bases, with 14 bases between the two germline ends. Germline assignment: CDR1 SGHRS and CDR2 YFSETQ. The CDR3 is 15 amino acids. CDR3 nucleotides: TGCGCCAGCAGTTCGACAGCTACTACTAACTATGGCTACACCTTC. It encodes CASSSTATTNYGYTF.

The table lists this clone with a count of one. This chain links TRBV10-3 with TRBJ1-4, with D possibly matching TRBD1 (6 bases). This CDR3 has 14 residues. Germline lookup yields CDR1 ENHRY and CDR2 SYGVKD. V lost 9 bases, J lost 8 bases, and 19 bases lay in between. DNA for the CDR3: TGTGCCATAGGGACGAGGGGGGGAAGAGAAAAACTGTTTTTT. Its protein is CAIGTRGGREKLFF.

This sequence joins TRBV19 and TRBJ1-6; 7 bases agree with TRBD1. Trimming took 7 bases from V and 8 from J; bases not matched to a gene: 5. CDR3 size: 13 residues. The germline gives CDR1 LNHDA, CDR2 SQIVND (reference sequence). The CDR3 here is CASTVTGDSPLHF. CDR3 sequence (DNA): TGTGCCAGTACGGTCACAGGGGATTCACCCCTCCACTTT.

The rearrangement uses TRBV5-1 and TRBJ2-7; 8 bases agree with TRBD1. This CDR3 region has 16 residues. Germline-derived CDR1 and CDR2 are SGHRS and YFSETQ. J was trimmed by 2 bases and V by 0 bases; bases with no gene match: 7. The CDR3 DNA reads as TGCGCCAGCAGCTTGGCCGGGCTACAGGGGGCCTACGAGCAGTACTTC. Its translation is CASSLAGLQGAYEQYF.

The chain combines TRBV10-3 with TRBJ2-2, with D maybe TRBD2 (6 bases). The germline gives CDR1 ENHRY, CDR2 SYGVKD. The CDR3 sequence is 14 residues long. V gave up 8 bases and J gave up 3 bases, with 13 bases separating them. The chain's CDR3 is CAIRPWGDTGELFF. CDR3 bases: TGTGCCATCCGACCGTGGGGGGACACCGGGGAGCTGTTTTTT.